This TCR beta chain was documented in a study of OX40 agonist ivuxolimab in advanced cancers. Study at large: Mean age 60 years, range about 20 to 90; around 80% male. Notes on the study in general: Nonresponders, in some cases, also had low normalized T-cell clonal expansion.

This clone was counted many times. No antigen is known for it. The assay was immunoSEQ multiplex PCR, and TCRdb's table has in-frame clones only and misses some. The data hold under 85,000 clones, with roughly 83% observed a single time. J gave up 7 bases and V 5 bases, and 12 bases lay outside the gene matches. The CDR3 has 15 residues. The germline V gene encodes CDR1 SGHVS and CDR2 FQNEAQ. The sequence was collected from an adult with an advanced solid tumor such as melanoma, head and neck, liver or kidney cancer. The chain uses TRBV7-8 and TRBJ1-2; TRBD1 matches at 8 bases. The input for sequencing was CD4+ or CD8+ T cells sorted from blood, taken in a trial of the OX40 agonist ivuxolimab. CDR3 region: CASSLKTGQDFGYTF. In nucleotides, the CDR3 is TGTGCCAGCAGCCTAAAGACGGGACAGGACTTTGGCTACACCTTC.